Listed below are T cell receptor beta chains from one sample, sequenced in a study of blood T cell repertoires in COVID-19. Only in-frame clones appear in the TCRdb table, and some are missing; sequencing was by immunoSEQ multiplex PCR. The table includes over 120,000 clones, about 89% detected once. The sample was PBMCs or T cells enriched from blood (not recorded which). The source is a man aged 55 to 69 who had recovered from COVID-19. Each CDR3 is given with its conserved first and last residue. Each record gives: clone size, D gene, CDR3 length, J gene, V gene, CDR3 DNA, CDR3 protein. A D gene is named only where the DNA matches it firmly. A row's size may be missing; if present it is once, few, many or a size class.

clone_size: once
d_call: -
cdr3_length: 15
j_call: TRBJ2-5
v_call: TRBV6-5
cdr3_nt: TGTGCCAGCAGTCCGAGCCACGGGAACCAAGAGACCCAGTACTTC
cdr3_aa: CASSPSHGNQETQYF

clone_size: -
d_call: -
cdr3_length: 13
j_call: TRBJ1-4
v_call: TRBV6-5
cdr3_nt: TGTGCCAGCAATCGACAGGAGTTTGAAAAACTGTTTTTT
cdr3_aa: CASNRQEFEKLFF

clone_size: -
d_call: TRBD2
cdr3_length: 16
j_call: TRBJ2-3
v_call: TRBV5-6
cdr3_nt: TGTGCCAGCAGCTTGTATTTTAGCGGGGTCACAGATACGCAGTATTTT
cdr3_aa: CASSLYFSGVTDTQYF

clone_size: once
d_call: -
cdr3_length: 11
j_call: TRBJ1-5
v_call: TRBV28
cdr3_nt: TGTGCCAGCAGTACCCCCTCAGCCCAGCATTTT
cdr3_aa: CASSTPSAQHF

clone_size: -
d_call: TRBD1
cdr3_length: 15
j_call: TRBJ1-4
v_call: TRBV24-1
cdr3_nt: TGTGCCACCAGTGAGCCGGGACAGGGTGGAGAAAAACTGTTTTTT
cdr3_aa: CATSEPGQGGEKLFF

clone_size: -
d_call: -
cdr3_length: 15
j_call: TRBJ1-2
v_call: TRBV13
cdr3_nt: TGTGCCAGCAGCGTTCTGTCCGGGGTTAACTATGGCTACACCTTC
cdr3_aa: CASSVLSGVNYGYTF

clone_size: -
d_call: TRBD2
cdr3_length: 16
j_call: TRBJ2-2
v_call: TRBV30
cdr3_nt: TGTGCCTGGATCATTAGCGGGAGGGCGAACACCGGGGAGCTGTTTTTT
cdr3_aa: CAWIISGRANTGELFF

clone_size: -
d_call: -
cdr3_length: 14
j_call: TRBJ1-1
v_call: TRBV11-3
cdr3_nt: TGTGCCAGCAGCTCTACAGGGAAGAACACTGAAGCTTTCTTT
cdr3_aa: CASSSTGKNTEAFF

clone_size: -
d_call: TRBD1
cdr3_length: 15
j_call: TRBJ1-1
v_call: TRBV18
cdr3_nt: TGTGCCAGCTCACCTCGAAGACAGGGGACCACTGAAGCTTTCTTT
cdr3_aa: CASSPRRQGTTEAFF

clone_size: -
d_call: -
cdr3_length: 12
j_call: TRBJ1-2
v_call: TRBV19
cdr3_nt: TGTGCCAGTAGTTATGGAGGCTATGGCTACACCTTC
cdr3_aa: CASSYGGYGYTF

clone_size: -
d_call: TRBD1
cdr3_length: 11
j_call: TRBJ1-1
v_call: TRBV20-1
cdr3_nt: TGCAGTGCTAGAGGGACAGGGGAAGCTTTCTTT
cdr3_aa: CSARGTGEAFF

clone_size: once
d_call: TRBD1
cdr3_length: 14
j_call: TRBJ1-2
v_call: TRBV19
cdr3_nt: TGTGCCAGTAGTGATGCAGGGGGTAACTATGGCTACACCTTC
cdr3_aa: CASSDAGGNYGYTF

clone_size: -
d_call: -
cdr3_length: 11
j_call: TRBJ2-7
v_call: TRBV2
cdr3_nt: TGTGCCAGTCTAAATTCCTACGAGCAGTACTTC
cdr3_aa: CASLNSYEQYF

clone_size: -
d_call: -
cdr3_length: 17
j_call: TRBJ2-7
v_call: TRBV21-1
cdr3_nt: TGTGCCAGCAGCACCAAACCGCTCCGGGACATTATCTACGAGCAGTACTTC
cdr3_aa: CASSTKPLRDIIYEQYF

clone_size: -
d_call: TRBD1
cdr3_length: 18
j_call: TRBJ2-1
v_call: TRBV27
cdr3_nt: TGTGCCAGCAGTTCCGCAAGGACAGGGGATTTCTCCTACAATGAGCAGTTCTTC
cdr3_aa: CASSSARTGDFSYNEQFF

clone_size: -
d_call: -
cdr3_length: 16
j_call: TRBJ1-5
v_call: TRBV15
cdr3_nt: TGTGCCACCAGCCTAACGTTGACAGTAACTAATCAGCCCCAGCATTTT
cdr3_aa: CATSLTLTVTNQPQHF

clone_size: -
d_call: -
cdr3_length: 14
j_call: TRBJ1-2
v_call: TRBV9
cdr3_nt: TGTGCCAGCAGCGTAGCAAACCCCTATTCACCCTTCACCTTC
cdr3_aa: CASSVANPYSPFTF

clone_size: -
d_call: TRBD2
cdr3_length: 15
j_call: TRBJ2-7
v_call: TRBV19
cdr3_nt: TGTGCCAGTAGTGCTAGCGGGAGGCCTTCCTACGAGCAGTACTTC
cdr3_aa: CASSASGRPSYEQYF

clone_size: -
d_call: TRBD1
cdr3_length: 16
j_call: TRBJ1-4
v_call: TRBV5-4
cdr3_nt: TGTGCCAGCAGTTCCGACAGGGGAGTCCGGGGTGAAAAACTGTTTTTT
cdr3_aa: CASSSDRGVRGEKLFF

clone_size: -
d_call: -
cdr3_length: 14
j_call: TRBJ2-1
v_call: TRBV5-1
cdr3_nt: TGCGCCAGCAGCTTGGAGAAGGGAGGAAGGGAGCAGTTCTTC
cdr3_aa: CASSLEKGGREQFF

clone_size: -
d_call: TRBD2
cdr3_length: 16
j_call: TRBJ2-2
v_call: TRBV4-2
cdr3_nt: TGTGCCAGCAGCCCCCTGACTAGCGGAAAAACCGGGGAGCTGTTTTTT
cdr3_aa: CASSPLTSGKTGELFF

clone_size: -
d_call: TRBD1
cdr3_length: 14
j_call: TRBJ2-7
v_call: TRBV5-1
cdr3_nt: TGCGCCAGCAGCCACGGACAGGGAGGCTACGAGCAGTACTTC
cdr3_aa: CASSHGQGGYEQYF

clone_size: -
d_call: -
cdr3_length: 13
j_call: TRBJ1-2
v_call: TRBV30
cdr3_nt: TGTGCCTGGGCGCTTGGGGGCTCCTATGGCTACACCTTC
cdr3_aa: CAWALGGSYGYTF

clone_size: -
d_call: TRBD1
cdr3_length: 15
j_call: TRBJ1-5
v_call: TRBV2
cdr3_nt: TGTGCCAGCAGCAGCACCGGGACAGGGGGGCAGCCCCAGCATTTT
cdr3_aa: CASSSTGTGGQPQHF